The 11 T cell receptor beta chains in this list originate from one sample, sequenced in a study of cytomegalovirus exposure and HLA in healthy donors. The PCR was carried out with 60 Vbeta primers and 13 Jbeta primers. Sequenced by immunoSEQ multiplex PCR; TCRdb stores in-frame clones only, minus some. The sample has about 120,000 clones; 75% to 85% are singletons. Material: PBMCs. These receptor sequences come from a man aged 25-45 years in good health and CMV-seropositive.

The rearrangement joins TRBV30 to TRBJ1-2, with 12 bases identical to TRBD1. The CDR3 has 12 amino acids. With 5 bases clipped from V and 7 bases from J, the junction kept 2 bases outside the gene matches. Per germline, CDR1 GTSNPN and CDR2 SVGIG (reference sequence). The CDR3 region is CAWGTGGGGYTF. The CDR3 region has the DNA TGTGCCTGGGGGACAGGGGGCGGTGGCTACACCTTC.

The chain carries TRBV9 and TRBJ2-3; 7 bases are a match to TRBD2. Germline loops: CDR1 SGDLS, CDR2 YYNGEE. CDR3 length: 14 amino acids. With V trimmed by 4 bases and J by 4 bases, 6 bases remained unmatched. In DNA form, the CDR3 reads TGTGCCAGCAGCTATACGGGGGGAGCAGATACGCAGTATTTT. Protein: CASSYTGGADTQYF.

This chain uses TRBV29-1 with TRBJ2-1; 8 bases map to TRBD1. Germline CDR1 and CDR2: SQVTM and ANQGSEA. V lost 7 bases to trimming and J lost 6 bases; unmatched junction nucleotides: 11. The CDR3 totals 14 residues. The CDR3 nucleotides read TGCAGCGCCCGGAGGGGAACAGGGGGCAATGAGCAGTTCTTC. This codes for CSARRGTGGNEQFF.

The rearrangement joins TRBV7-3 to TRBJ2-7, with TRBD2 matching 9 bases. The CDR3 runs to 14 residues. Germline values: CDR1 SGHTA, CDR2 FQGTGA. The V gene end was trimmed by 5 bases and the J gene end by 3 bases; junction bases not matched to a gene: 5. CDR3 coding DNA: TGTGCCAGCAGCCTTGCGGGGGGGGGCTACGAGCAGTACTTC. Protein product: CASSLAGGGYEQYF.

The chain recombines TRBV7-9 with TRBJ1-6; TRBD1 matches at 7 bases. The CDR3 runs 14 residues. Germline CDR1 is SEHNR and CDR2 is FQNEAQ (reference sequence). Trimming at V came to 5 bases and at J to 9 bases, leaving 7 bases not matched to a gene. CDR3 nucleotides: TGTGCCAGCAGCCAACTCCGACAGGGTTCACCCCTCCACTTT. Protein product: CASSQLRQGSPLHF.

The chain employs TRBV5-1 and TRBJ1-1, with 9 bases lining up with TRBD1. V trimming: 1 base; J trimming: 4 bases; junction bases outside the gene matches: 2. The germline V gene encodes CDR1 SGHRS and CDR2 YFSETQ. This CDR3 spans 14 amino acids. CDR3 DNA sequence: TGCGCCAGCAGCTTGATGACAGGGGGCACTGAAGCTTTCTTT. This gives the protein CASSLMTGGTEAFF.

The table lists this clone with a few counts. The CDR3, as DNA: TGTGCCAGCAGACCAACTACAGGGGCTGGAAACACCATATATTTT. It encodes CASRPTTGAGNTIYF. The chain couples TRBV28 to TRBJ1-3; 7 nucleotides line up with TRBD1. CDR1 is MDHEN, CDR2 SYDVKM, per germline. CDR3 size: 15 residues. After removal of 6 bases from V and 2 bases from J, the junction contained 7 bases not matched to a gene. Based on the CDR3 plus reference TRBV28 and TRBJ1-3, the full variable domain is DVKVTQSSRYLVKRTGEKVFLECVQDMDHENMFWYRQDPGLGLRLIYFSYDVKMKEKGDIPEGYSVSREKKERFSLILESASTNQTSMYLCASRPTTGAGNTIYFGEGSWLTVV.

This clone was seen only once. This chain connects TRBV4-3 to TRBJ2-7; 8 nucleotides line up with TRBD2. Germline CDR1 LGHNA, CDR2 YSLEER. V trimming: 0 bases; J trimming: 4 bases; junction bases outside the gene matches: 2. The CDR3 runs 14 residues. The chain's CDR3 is CASSQESGGYEQYF. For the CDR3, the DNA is TGCGCCAGCAGCCAAGAAAGCGGGGGTTACGAGCAGTACTTC.

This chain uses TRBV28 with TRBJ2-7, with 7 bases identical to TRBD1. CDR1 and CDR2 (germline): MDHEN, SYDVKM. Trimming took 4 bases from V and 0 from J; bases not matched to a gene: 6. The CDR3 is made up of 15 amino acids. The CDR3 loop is CASSSTTGISYEQYF. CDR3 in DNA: TGTGCCAGCAGTTCCACGACAGGGATCTCCTACGAGCAGTACTTC.

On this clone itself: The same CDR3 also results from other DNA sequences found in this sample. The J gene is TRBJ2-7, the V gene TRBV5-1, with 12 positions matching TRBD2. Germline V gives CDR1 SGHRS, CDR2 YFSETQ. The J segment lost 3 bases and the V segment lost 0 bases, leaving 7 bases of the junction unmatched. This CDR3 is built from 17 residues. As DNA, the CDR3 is TGCGCCAGCAGCTTGGGACTAGCGGGAGCAGCATACTACGAGCAGTACTTC. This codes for CASSLGLAGAAYYEQYF.

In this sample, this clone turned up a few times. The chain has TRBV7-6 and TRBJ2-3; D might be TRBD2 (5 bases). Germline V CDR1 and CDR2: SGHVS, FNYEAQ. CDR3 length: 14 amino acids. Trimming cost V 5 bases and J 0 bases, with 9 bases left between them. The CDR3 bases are TGTGCCAGCAGCACCCGGACTAGCACAGATACGCAGTATTTT. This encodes CASSTRTSTDTQYF. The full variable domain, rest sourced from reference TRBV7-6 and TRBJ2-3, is GAGVSQSPRYKVTKRGQDVALRCDPISGHVSLYWYRQALGQGPEFLTYFNYEAQQDKSGLPNDRFSAERPEGSISTLTIQRTEQRDSAMYRCASSTRTSTDTQYFGPGTRLTVL.